Listed here are 20 T cell receptor beta chains from one sample, sequenced in a study of blood T cell repertoires in COVID-19 (dated by TCRdb to 2019 to 2021). Libraries came from the immunoSEQ multiplex PCR assay. TCRdb took over this immuneACCESS table, retaining in-frame rearrangements with V and J assigned. Such tables are incomplete; in checked studies, under half of the missing clones stem from an unresolved V gene, and the remainder is unexplained. Here the sample has approximately 310,000 clones; 87% occur a single time. Clones ranked in the top ten supply around 8% of the sample. The sample comprised peripheral blood. These receptors were collected from a woman aged 45-65 years who had recovered from COVID-19.

The rearrangement uses TRBV5-1 and TRBJ2-1; weak D call: TRBD2 (5 bases). The V end lost 0 bases, the J end lost 5 bases, and 21 bases lay between the germline ends. The CDR3 contains 18 residues. The V gene's germline CDR1 is SGHRS and CDR2 YFSETQ. Here the CDR3 reads CASSLELWTLNPNNEQFF. The DNA of the CDR3 is TGCGCCAGCAGCTTGGAGCTTTGGACTCTCAATCCCAACAATGAGCAGTTCTTC.

The V call is TRBV5-6, the J call TRBJ2-7, with 8 bases lining up with TRBD2. This CDR3 comprises 15 residues. CDR1 and CDR2 (germline): SGHDT, YYEEEE. Trimming removed 4 bases from V and 3 bases from J; junction bases left unmatched: 9. The CDR3 coding sequence is TGTGCCAGCAGCCCAGCGGGGGAGTGGATCTACGAGCAGTACTTC. Translated, it gives CASSPAGEWIYEQYF.

V gene TRBV19 combines with J gene TRBJ2-7, with TRBD2 as a possible D gene (5 bases). CDR3 length equals 15 residues. The germline V gene has CDR1 LNHDA and CDR2 SQIVND (reference sequence). The ends were cut back, 1 base at V and 6 bases at J, with 16 bases in the middle. CDR3 in amino acids: CASSIGGLENGEQYF. As DNA, the CDR3 is TGTGCCAGTAGTATAGGAGGGCTGGAGAATGGCGAGCAGTACTTC.

The rearrangement joins TRBV7-8 to TRBJ1-1; perhaps TRBD1 as D (6 bases). Trimming took off 5 bases at V and 0 bases at J, with 13 bases between the two ends. Germline CDR1 and CDR2: SGHVS and FQNEAQ. CDR3 length: 15 residues. The CDR3 DNA reads TGTGCCAGCAGCGCACGCAGGGGATTGAACACTGAAGCTTTCTTT. It translates to CASSARRGLNTEAFF.

The chain has TRBV7-2 and TRBJ2-3; 12 nucleotides align to TRBD2. Trimming removed 3 bases from V and 2 bases from J; junction bases left unmatched: 9. This CDR3 has 18 residues. Germline assignment: CDR1 SGHTA and CDR2 FQGNSA. The CDR3 nucleotides are TGTGCCAGCAGCTTCTTGCCACCTAGCGGGAGGGCCACAGATACGCAGTATTTT. As protein: CASSFLPPSGRATDTQYF.

V gene TRBV28 combines with J gene TRBJ2-2; 8 bases are shared with TRBD1. This CDR3 is built from 15 residues. J was trimmed by 4 bases and V by 4 bases; bases with no gene match: 5. Germline V gene sequence: CDR1 MDHEN, CDR2 SYDVKM. In DNA, the CDR3 is TGTGCCAGCAGTTCCCAGGGGGCCGGCACCGGGGAGCTGTTTTTT. Its translation: CASSSQGAGTGELFF. Full variable domain (rest looked up from reference TRBV28 and TRBJ2-2): DVKVTQSSRYLVKRTGEKVFLECVQDMDHENMFWYRQDPGLGLRLIYFSYDVKMKEKGDIPEGYSVSREKKERFSLILESASTNQTSMYLCASSSQGAGTGELFFGEGSRLTVL.

This chain links TRBV7-2 with TRBJ1-6; 9 bases map to TRBD1. Losses at the gene ends were 5 bases for V and 4 bases for J; bases not matched to a gene: 9. This CDR3 is built from 17 residues. Germline CDR1 is SGHTA and CDR2 is FQGNSA. The CDR3 DNA reads as TGTGCCAGCAGCGCCGGGACAGGGTCATGGTATAATTCACCCCTCCACTTT. It is translated as CASSAGTGSWYNSPLHF.

This chain joins TRBV10-2 and TRBJ2-2; the D gene is possibly TRBD1 (5 bases). This CDR3 region has 13 residues. Germline CDR1 WSHSY, CDR2 SAAADI. Trimming took 8 bases from V and 8 from J, leaving 15 bases between them. The CDR3 bases are TGCGCCAGCTACAGGTCACTGTGGGGGGAGCTGTTTTTT. Its protein product is CASYRSLWGELFF.

The rearrangement uses TRBV3-1 (or the pseudogene TRBV3-2) and TRBJ1-1; the D is unclear. V was cut by 2 bases and J by 1 base, with 8 bases left in between. Germline V gives CDR1 LGHDT, CDR2 YNNKEL (reference sequence). CDR3 length equals 14 residues. This CDR3 is CASSQPAGNTEAFF. CDR3 sequence (DNA): TGTGCCAGCAGCCAACCCGCGGGGAACACTGAAGCTTTCTTT.

The chain is built from TRBV5-6 and TRBJ2-7; D may be TRBD2 (6 bases). The germline V gene has CDR1 SGHDT and CDR2 YYEEEE. Trimming pared 0 bases from V and 0 bases from J, leaving 10 bases between. The CDR3 is 15 amino acids. The DNA of the CDR3 is TGTGCCAGCAGCTTGGTGGGGGGAAGCTCCTACGAGCAGTACTTC. Amino acids: CASSLVGGSSYEQYF.

The V gene is TRBV7-9, the J gene TRBJ1-5; D is uncertain. Germline V lookup: CDR1 SEHNR, CDR2 FQNEAQ (reference sequence). Trimming took off 6 bases at V and 4 bases at J, with 10 bases between the two ends. This CDR3 has 13 amino acids. CDR3 residues: CASSLGVNQPQHF. DNA of the CDR3: TGTGCCAGCAGTCTAGGCGTGAATCAGCCCCAGCATTTT.

This chain uses TRBV6-5 with TRBJ2-2, with no clear D. The germline V gene has CDR1 MNHEY and CDR2 SVGAGI. The CDR3 spans 13 residues. V lost 7 bases and J lost 4, with 10 bases in between. CDR3 loop: CASTNPGTGELFF. As DNA, the CDR3 is TGTGCCAGCACTAATCCCGGCACCGGGGAGCTGTTTTTT.

J is TRBJ1-4 and V is TRBV6-2 or TRBV6-3; D gene ambiguous. V was cut by 4 bases and J by 6 bases, with 18 bases left in between. This CDR3 spans 16 amino acids. Germline V gene lookup returns CDR1 MNHEY and CDR2 SVGEGT. CDR3 amino acids: CASSFRGITFHEKLFF. CDR3 DNA: TGTGCCAGCAGTTTCCGAGGGATCACGTTTCATGAAAAACTGTTTTTT.

J is TRBJ1-5 and V is TRBV28; TRBD1 aligns across 8 bases. Germline V lookup: CDR1 MDHEN, CDR2 SYDVKM. V lost 5 bases, J lost 6 bases, and 6 bases stayed unmatched. CDR3 size: 14 residues. The CDR3 reads CASSVAGGTQPQHF. The CDR3 coding sequence is TGTGCCAGCAGTGTCGCAGGGGGCACTCAGCCCCAGCATTTT. Drawing the rest from reference TRBV28 and TRBJ1-5, the complete variable domain is DVKVTQSSRYLVKRTGEKVFLECVQDMDHENMFWYRQDPGLGLRLIYFSYDVKMKEKGDIPEGYSVSREKKERFSLILESASTNQTSMYLCASSVAGGTQPQHFGDGTRLSIL.

The rearrangement joins TRBV5-6 to TRBJ2-7; 7 positions agree with TRBD1. The CDR3 length is 14 residues. V lost 4 bases to trimming and J lost 2 bases; unmatched junction nucleotides: 6. Germline CDR1 is SGHDT and CDR2 is YYEEEE. The CDR3 loop reads CASSPTGSPYEQYF. DNA for the CDR3: TGTGCCAGCAGCCCGACAGGGAGTCCCTACGAGCAGTACTTC.

The rearrangement links TRBV3-1 (or the pseudogene TRBV3-2) to TRBJ2-5, with 9 bases aligning to TRBD2. CDR1 is LGHDT, CDR2 YNNKEL, per germline (reference sequence). There are 15 residues in the CDR3. V lost 1 base and J lost 5; bases outside the gene matches: 5. CDR3 loop: CASSQGRGGGETQYF. CDR3 sequence (DNA): TGTGCCAGCAGCCAAGGGCGGGGGGGCGGTGAGACCCAGTACTTC.

As regards this clone: This specimen includes other DNA sequences encoding the same CDR3. The rearrangement uses TRBV12-3 or TRBV12-4 and TRBJ2-7, with D perhaps matching TRBD1 (5 bases). The CDR3 covers 12 residues. The V end lost 6 bases, the J end lost 3 bases, and 9 bases lay between the germline ends. For the CDR3, the DNA is TGTGCCAGCAGCCCCCAGGGCTACGAGCAGTACTTC. The encoded protein is CASSPQGYEQYF.

The chain has TRBV11-2 and TRBJ1-2, with TRBD1 matching 8 bases. V was clipped by 5 bases and J by 8 bases; unmatched bases: 10. Germline V lookup: CDR1 SGHAT, CDR2 FQNNGV. The CDR3 is 14 residues long. CDR3 amino acids: CASSAWTGFDGYTF. In DNA, the CDR3 is TGTGCCAGCAGCGCCTGGACAGGGTTCGACGGCTACACCTTC.

The chain uses TRBV5-1 and TRBJ2-7, with D possibly being TRBD1 (5 bases). CDR3 length: 14 amino acids. CDR1 and CDR2 (germline): SGHRS, YFSETQ. Trimming shortened V by 2 bases and J by 1 base, and 10 bases separated the two germline ends. The CDR3 is CASSFDSLSYEQYF. The CDR3 DNA reads as TGCGCCAGCAGCTTCGACAGCTTATCCTACGAGCAGTACTTC.

The V gene is TRBV20-1, the J gene TRBJ2-7; possible D gene TRBD2, 5 bases. The CDR3 is 15 amino acids. Trimming took 3 bases from V and 4 from J, leaving 19 bases between them. Germline CDR1 DFQATT, CDR2 SNEGSKA (reference sequence). The CDR3 region has the DNA TGCAGTGCTAGTCACCCGGGAACATCCTCTTACGAGCAGTACTTC. Amino acid sequence: CSASHPGTSSYEQYF.